This record concerns one TCR beta chain sequence. TCRdb analysed the 5' RACE reads with MiXCR anew, one entry per CDR3 protein. The data hold under 600,000 distinct CDR3 sequences, with roughly 13% observed a single time. Germline V gene sequence: CDR1 DFQATT, CDR2 SNEGSKA (reference sequence). The V gene lost 5 bases and the J gene lost 1 base, with 17 bases spanning the gap. CDR3 size: 15 residues. These data belong to a study of T cells after yellow fever vaccination. The chain links TRBV20-1 to TRBJ1-1; TRBD1 might be the D (6 bases). Sequences were derived from PBMCs, sampled on the day of the yellow fever booster vaccination. The TCR sequence derives from a man aged 25 to 45 who received the YFV17D yellow fever vaccine. The DNA of the CDR3 is TGCAGTGCTCCGAGGGGGGGCAGGAGGAACACTGAAGCTTTCTTT. Amino acids: CSAPRGGRRNTEAFF.